This T cell receptor (beta chain) was identified during a study of blood T cells in healthy people across ages. Germline CDR1 is KGHDR and CDR2 is SFDVKD. The ends were cut back, 9 bases at V and 9 bases at J, with 20 bases in the middle. This CDR3 has 14 residues. Primed by a sample-barcoded 5' primer and a J-beta primer mix, a second PCR proceeded for about 6 to 12 cycles. TCRdb used MiXCR to reprocess the 5' RACE reads, holding one entry per CDR3 protein. The data hold 450,000 to 600,000 distinct CDR3 sequences, with about 29% observed a single time. These data also formed part of another study, on T cells of mothers and their children.

The sequence was collected from a boy aged 2 to 10 in good health. The J gene is TRBJ2-1, the V gene TRBV24-1; D is possibly TRBD1 or TRBD2 (7 bases each). Sample: blood. In DNA, the CDR3 is TGTGCCACCTCTAGGTCCCAGGGGGGGAGTGAGCAGTTCTTC. Translating gives CATSRSQGGSEQFF.